This is a list of T cell receptor beta chains from one sample in a study of blood T cell repertoires in COVID-19. Using immunoSEQ multiplex PCR, the repertoire was profiled, and TCRdb retains in-frame clones only, with some absent. The sample has about 200,000 clones, 75% to 90% seen once. Sequencing was performed on peripheral blood. The receptors were gathered from a man aged 25-45 years who had recovered from COVID-19. CDR3s include the opening cysteine and the closing phenylalanine or tryptophan. A D gene is named only where the DNA matches it firmly. Some rows have no size entry. The others give once, few or many, or a class for an expanded clone.

V gene,J gene,CDR3 length,D gene,clone size,CDR3 protein,CDR3 DNA
TRBV5-4,TRBJ2-7,14,TRBD1,-,CASSSGTGFYEQYF,TGTGCCAGCAGCTCAGGGACAGGCTTCTACGAGCAGTACTTC
TRBV5-8,TRBJ1-5,15,-,-,CASSLGREGNQPQHF,TGTGCCAGCAGCCTGGGACGGGAGGGGAATCAGCCCCAGCATTTT
TRBV5-6,TRBJ1-6,16,-,-,CASSPLFGGINSPLHF,TGTGCCAGCAGCCCCCTATTCGGGGGAATAAATTCACCCCTCCACTTT
TRBV2,TRBJ1-1,14,-,-,CASSEATGNTEAFF,TGTGCCAGCAGTGAAGCCACTGGGAACACTGAAGCTTTCTTT
TRBV2,TRBJ1-4,17,-,-,CASSPTQGFGTNEKLFF,TGTGCCAGCAGTCCAACACAGGGTTTCGGCACTAATGAAAAACTGTTTTTT
TRBV18,TRBJ1-6,15,TRBD1,-,CASSTGQGTYSPLHF,TGTGCCAGCTCAACGGGACAGGGAACGTATTCACCCCTCCACTTT
TRBV6-2/TRBV6-3,TRBJ2-1,15,-,-,CASSPRLGSYNEQFF,TGTGCCAGCAGTCCCAGACTAGGCTCCTACAATGAGCAGTTCTTC
TRBV9,TRBJ1-1,17,-,-,CASSVEPGLWPNTEAFF,TGTGCCAGCAGCGTAGAGCCAGGGTTGTGGCCCAACACTGAAGCTTTCTTT
TRBV2,TRBJ2-1,14,-,-,CASSRLSTYNEQFF,TGTGCCAGCAGTCGACTCAGTACCTACAATGAGCAGTTCTTC
TRBV27,TRBJ1-2,14,TRBD1,-,CASSLLGTGHAYTF,TGTGCCAGCAGTTTATTAGGGACAGGGCACGCCTACACCTTC
TRBV24-1,TRBJ2-3,15,TRBD2,-,CATGGGTSGRDTQYF,TGTGCCACTGGCGGCGGGACTAGCGGACGAGATACGCAGTATTTT
TRBV5-4,TRBJ1-6,14,-,-,CASGAVGQGSPLHF,TGTGCCAGCGGGGCAGTGGGGCAAGGATCACCCCTCCACTTT
TRBV7-2,TRBJ1-1,14,-,-,CASSLALGDTEAFF,TGTGCCAGCAGCTTAGCTCTCGGGGACACTGAAGCTTTCTTT
TRBV6-1,TRBJ1-1,14,-,-,CASSEIGGSTEAFF,TGTGCCAGCAGTGAAATTGGGGGGAGCACTGAAGCTTTCTTT
TRBV5-1,TRBJ1-2,15,TRBD1,-,CASTPTGTENYGYTF,TGCGCCAGCACCCCAACCGGGACAGAGAACTATGGCTACACCTTC
TRBV19,TRBJ1-2,15,-,-,CASTPLLDSRYGYTF,TGTGCCAGTACCCCATTGTTGGACAGCCGCTATGGCTACACCTTC
TRBV18,TRBJ1-1,15,-,-,CASSPPRGAGTEAFF,TGTGCCAGCTCACCACCGCGGGGTGCCGGCACTGAAGCTTTCTTT
TRBV2,TRBJ1-2,16,-,-,CASSGSGGMGDYGYTF,TGTGCCAGCAGTGGAAGTGGGGGGATGGGAGACTATGGCTACACCTTC
TRBV30,TRBJ2-6,16,-,-,CAWSPMGAAGANVLTF,TGTGCCTGGAGTCCCATGGGGGCGGCTGGGGCCAACGTCCTGACTTTC
TRBV13,TRBJ2-7,15,TRBD1,-,CASRAAGGVPYEQYF,TGTGCCAGCAGGGCCGCAGGGGGTGTTCCCTACGAGCAGTACTTC
TRBV6-6,TRBJ2-7,13,TRBD1,-,CASSTRGPHEQYF,TGTGCCAGCAGTACCAGGGGGCCCCACGAGCAGTACTTC
TRBV5-5,TRBJ1-1,14,-,once,CASSLSGKDTEAFF,TGTGCCAGCAGCTTGTCGGGAAAGGACACTGAAGCTTTCTTT
TRBV5-4,TRBJ2-3,15,TRBD2,-,CASSRAGGPPDTQYF,TGTGCCAGCAGCCGTGCGGGGGGGCCCCCAGATACGCAGTATTTT
TRBV6-5,TRBJ2-7,12,-,-,CASTNGGDEQYF,TGTGCCAGCACCAACGGAGGGGACGAGCAGTACTTC
TRBV30,TRBJ2-7,14,TRBD2,-,CAWSAGGSSYEQYF,TGTGCCTGGAGTGCGGGGGGGAGCTCCTACGAGCAGTACTTC
TRBV4-1,TRBJ1-4,16,-,-,CASSQRLDSINTKLFF,TGCGCCAGCAGCCAGAGGCTGGACAGCATAAATACCAAACTGTTTTTT
TRBV5-4,TRBJ1-4,14,-,-,CASSPNRVGEKLFF,TGTGCCAGCAGCCCGAACAGGGTTGGTGAAAAACTGTTTTTT
TRBV15,TRBJ1-5,16,-,-,CATVPLGGRSNQPQHF,TGTGCCACCGTCCCGCTCGGGGGGCGAAGCAATCAGCCCCAGCATTTT
TRBV6-5,TRBJ2-7,14,TRBD1,few,CASSWTGGPYEQYF,TGTGCCAGCAGTTGGACAGGGGGGCCCTACGAGCAGTACTTC
TRBV10-1,TRBJ1-1,14,-,-,CASSDPGLNTEAFF,TGCGCCAGCAGTGACCCAGGATTGAACACTGAAGCTTTCTTT
TRBV6-6,TRBJ2-7,16,TRBD2,-,CASSYSLAGRLLAGYF,TGTGCCAGCAGTTACTCACTAGCGGGGCGCCTTTTGGCCGGGTACTTC
TRBV27,TRBJ1-1,14,-,-,CASSYGTSNTEAFF,TGTGCCAGCAGTTACGGGACATCGAACACTGAAGCTTTCTTT
TRBV11-2,TRBJ1-1,13,-,-,CASSRQAGIEAFF,TGTGCCAGCAGCCGTCAGGCCGGGATAGAAGCTTTCTTT
TRBV6-2/TRBV6-3,TRBJ1-5,15,-,-,CASSVTPGGNQPQHF,TGTGCCAGCAGTGTGACACCTGGCGGCAATCAGCCCCAGCATTTT
TRBV6-4,TRBJ2-3,13,-,-,CASSDLPQGTQYF,TGTGCCAGCAGTGACCTCCCGCAGGGGACGCAGTATTTT
TRBV10-3,TRBJ1-1,15,TRBD1,-,CAISPGQDLNTEAFF,TGTGCCATCAGCCCGGGACAGGACCTGAACACTGAAGCTTTCTTT
TRBV29-1,TRBJ1-2,12,-,-,CSVPDRIYGYTF,TGCAGCGTCCCCGACAGGATCTATGGCTACACCTTC
TRBV25-1,TRBJ1-3,14,-,-,CASSSSRSGNTIYF,TGTGCCAGCTCCTCGTCCCGCTCTGGAAACACCATATATTTT
TRBV13,TRBJ2-3,15,TRBD2,-,CASSPGLAATDTQYF,TGTGCCAGCAGCCCTGGACTAGCGGCCACAGATACGCAGTATTTT
TRBV19,TRBJ2-3,14,-,-,CASGFRTSTDTQYF,TGTGCCAGTGGTTTTCGGACAAGCACAGATACGCAGTATTTT
TRBV5-4,TRBJ1-2,14,TRBD1,many,CASSLDRGIDGYTF,TGTGCCAGCAGCTTGGACAGGGGCATTGATGGCTACACCTTC
TRBV2,TRBJ1-4,14,-,-,CASLRQPTNEKLFF,TGTGCCAGCCTTAGACAGCCAACTAATGAAAAACTGTTTTTT
TRBV24-1,TRBJ2-1,16,TRBD2,-,CATSATAGGPYHEQFF,TGTGCCACCAGCGCCACAGCGGGGGGTCCCTATCATGAGCAGTTCTTC
TRBV6-2/TRBV6-3,TRBJ2-7,14,TRBD1,-,CASSLGQERNEQYF,TGTGCCAGCAGCCTGGGACAGGAACGGAACGAGCAGTACTTC
TRBV30,TRBJ2-1,14,-,-,CAWSGQLSYNEQFF,TGTGCCTGGAGTGGACAGCTCTCCTACAATGAGCAGTTCTTC
TRBV6-5,TRBJ2-7,11,-,-,CASSYLEVQYF,TGTGCCAGCAGTTACCTAGAGGTGCAGTACTTC
TRBV12-3/TRBV12-4,TRBJ1-2,12,-,-,CASSFGQAGYTF,TGTGCCAGCAGTTTTGGGCAGGCTGGCTACACCTTC
TRBV7-9,TRBJ1-5,14,TRBD1,-,CASSRTGGGQPQHF,TGTGCCAGCAGCCGGACAGGGGGGGGTCAGCCCCAGCATTTT
TRBV7-9,TRBJ1-1,14,-,-,CASSLVQGSTEAFF,TGTGCCAGCAGCTTAGTCCAGGGTAGCACTGAAGCTTTCTTT
TRBV5-1,TRBJ2-6,17,TRBD1,-,CASNPGQGAAGANVLTF,TGCGCCAGCAACCCGGGACAGGGGGCCGCTGGGGCCAACGTCCTGACTTTC